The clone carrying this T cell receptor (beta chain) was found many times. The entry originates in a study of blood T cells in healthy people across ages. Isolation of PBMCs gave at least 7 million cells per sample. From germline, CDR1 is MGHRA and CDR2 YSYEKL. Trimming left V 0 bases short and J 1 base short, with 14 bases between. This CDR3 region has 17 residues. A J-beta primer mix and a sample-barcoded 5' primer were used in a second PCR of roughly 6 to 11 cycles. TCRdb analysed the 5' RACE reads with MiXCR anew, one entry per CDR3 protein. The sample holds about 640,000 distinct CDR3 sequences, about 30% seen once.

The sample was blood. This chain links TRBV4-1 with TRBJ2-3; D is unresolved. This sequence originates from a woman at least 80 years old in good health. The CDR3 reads CASSQDLGRLRTDTQYF. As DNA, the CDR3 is TGCGCCAGCAGCCAAGATCTCGGCCGACTGCGCACAGATACGCAGTATTTT.